The present T cell receptor beta chain was sequenced within a study of blood T cells in healthy people across ages. Germline-derived CDR1 and CDR2 are WSHSY and SAAADI. With 8 bases clipped from V and 7 bases from J, the junction kept 7 bases outside the gene matches. The CDR3 spans 14 residues. A second PCR of about 7 to 12 cycles used a sample-barcoded 5' primer and a J-beta primer mix. Carrying 12 random nucleotides, a template-switch adaptor labeled each individual cDNA molecule. Using its own MiXCR run on the 5' RACE reads, TCRdb lists one record per CDR3 protein. The repertoire consists of approximately 800,000 distinct CDR3 sequences, with under 30% occurring once and the leading ten covering about 3%. This clonotype was counted a few times. The antigen is unknown. Study results and caveats: Per-million-T-cell TCR beta diversity fell roughly linearly with age.

The same sample was also used in a study of T cells of mothers and their children. That work states: The sample comes from fewer than ten healthy Caucasian donors: mothers and children. Extraction yielded RNA that went, in full, into cDNA synthesis at around 1.5 ug per 15 ul.

The chain links TRBV10-2 to TRBJ1-4; 10 bases fit TRBD1. Sample: blood. This TCR was recovered from a boy between 5 and 17 years old in good health. The CDR3 DNA reads as TGCGCCAGCCTTCCAGGACAGGGGGGTGAAAAACTGTTTTTT. It specifies CASLPGQGGEKLFF.